This entry is about one TCR beta chain. Germline values: CDR1 MNHNS, CDR2 SASEGT. The CDR3 loop spans 15 amino acids. J lost 7 bases, V lost 7 bases, and 13 bases had no gene match. RNA transcripts were the template for amplifying TCR beta CDR3 regions. With the HTBI primer set, the TCR CDR3 went through a first round of RT-PCR. MiXCR, run by TCRdb on the multiplex PCR reads, gives a single entry per CDR3 protein. The data show some 620,000 distinct CDR3 sequences, with about 17% seen just once and 3.8% held by the top ten. These data are taken from a study of T cells in Graves' hyperthyroidism and ophthalmopathy. For the study at large: Peripheral blood collection took place at initial diagnosis, before any treatment.

Uncontrolled infection, other autoimmune disease, pregnancy or lactation led to exclusion. The chain employs TRBV6-1 and TRBJ2-1; 7 bases fit TRBD2. Sequencing was done on a sample of blood. The receptor was derived from a woman aged 25 to 45 with Graves' hyperthyroidism. The CDR3 DNA follows: TGTGCCAGCATGGCTAGCGGACAAGTAGAAAATGAGCAGTTCTTC. Protein product: CASMASGQVENEQFF.